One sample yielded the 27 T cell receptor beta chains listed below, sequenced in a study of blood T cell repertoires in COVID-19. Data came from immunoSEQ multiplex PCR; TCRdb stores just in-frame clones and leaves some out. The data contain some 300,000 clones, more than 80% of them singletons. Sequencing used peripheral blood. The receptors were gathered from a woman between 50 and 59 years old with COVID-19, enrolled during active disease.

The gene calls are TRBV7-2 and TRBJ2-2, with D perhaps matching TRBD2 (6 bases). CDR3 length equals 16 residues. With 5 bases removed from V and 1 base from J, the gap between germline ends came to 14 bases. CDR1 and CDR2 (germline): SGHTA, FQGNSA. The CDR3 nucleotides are TGTGCCAGCAGCCCCCGCGGGACCGGGAACACCGGGGAGCTGTTTTTT. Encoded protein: CASSPRGTGNTGELFF.

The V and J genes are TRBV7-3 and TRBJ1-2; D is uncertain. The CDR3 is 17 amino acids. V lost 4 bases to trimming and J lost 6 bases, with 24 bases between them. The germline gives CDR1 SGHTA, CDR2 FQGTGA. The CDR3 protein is CASSSGPPGLSIHGYTF. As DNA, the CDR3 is TGTGCCAGCAGCTCAGGCCCACCGGGGTTGTCAATTCATGGCTACACCTTC.

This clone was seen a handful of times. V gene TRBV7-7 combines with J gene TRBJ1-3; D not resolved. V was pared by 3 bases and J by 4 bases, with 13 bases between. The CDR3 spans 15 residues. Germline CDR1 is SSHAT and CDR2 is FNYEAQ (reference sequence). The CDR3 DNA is TGTGCCAGCAGCTTGTCGCGGAATCAGGGAAACACCATATATTTT. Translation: CASSLSRNQGNTIYF.

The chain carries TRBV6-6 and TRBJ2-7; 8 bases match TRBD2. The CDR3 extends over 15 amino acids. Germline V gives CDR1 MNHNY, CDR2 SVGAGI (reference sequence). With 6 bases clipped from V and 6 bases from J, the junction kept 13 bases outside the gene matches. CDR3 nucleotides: TGTGCCAGCAGACTGGGGGCAGCGGGAGAGTTCGAGCAGTACTTC. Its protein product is CASRLGAAGEFEQYF.

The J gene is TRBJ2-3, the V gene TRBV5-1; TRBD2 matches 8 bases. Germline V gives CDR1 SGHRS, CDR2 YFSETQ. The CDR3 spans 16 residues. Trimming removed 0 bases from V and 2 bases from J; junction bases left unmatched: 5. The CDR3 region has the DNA TGCGCCAGCAGCTTGGCCTTAGCGGGAAACACAGATACGCAGTATTTT. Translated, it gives CASSLALAGNTDTQYF.

The CDR3 is CASGGLAGASYNEQFF. The CDR3 DNA sequence: TGTGCCAGTGGGGGACTAGCGGGAGCCTCCTACAATGAGCAGTTCTTC. The J gene is TRBJ2-1, the V gene TRBV19, with TRBD2 matching over 14 bases. V dropped 8 bases and J dropped 0; count of bases not matched to a gene: 3. This CDR3 comprises 16 residues. CDR1 and CDR2 from the germline V gene are LNHDA and SQIVND (reference sequence).

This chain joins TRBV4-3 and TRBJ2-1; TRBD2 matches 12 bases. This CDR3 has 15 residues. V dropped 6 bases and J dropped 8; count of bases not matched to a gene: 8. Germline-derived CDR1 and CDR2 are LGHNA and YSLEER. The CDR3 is CASREGTSGYHEQFF. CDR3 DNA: TGCGCCAGCAGGGAGGGGACTAGCGGGTACCATGAGCAGTTCTTC.

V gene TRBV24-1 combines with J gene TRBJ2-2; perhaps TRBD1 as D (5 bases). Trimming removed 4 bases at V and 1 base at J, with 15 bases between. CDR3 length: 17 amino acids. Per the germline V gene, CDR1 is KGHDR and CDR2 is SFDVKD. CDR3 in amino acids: CATSDNQGFQNTGELFF. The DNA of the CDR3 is TGTGCCACCAGTGACAACCAGGGTTTTCAGAACACCGGGGAGCTGTTTTTT.

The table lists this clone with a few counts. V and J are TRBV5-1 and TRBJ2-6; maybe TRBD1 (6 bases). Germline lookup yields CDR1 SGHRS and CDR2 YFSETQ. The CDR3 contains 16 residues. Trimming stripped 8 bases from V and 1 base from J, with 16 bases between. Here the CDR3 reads CASHREGGSGANVLTF. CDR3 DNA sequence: TGCGCCAGTCACAGGGAAGGCGGATCTGGGGCCAACGTCCTGACTTTC.

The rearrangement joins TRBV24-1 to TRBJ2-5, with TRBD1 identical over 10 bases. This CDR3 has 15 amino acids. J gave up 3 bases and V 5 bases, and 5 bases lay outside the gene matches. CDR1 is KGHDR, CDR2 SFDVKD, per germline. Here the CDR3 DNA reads TGTGCCACCAGTGGTGCAGGGACAGGGGAAGAGACCCAGTACTTC. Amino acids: CATSGAGTGEETQYF.

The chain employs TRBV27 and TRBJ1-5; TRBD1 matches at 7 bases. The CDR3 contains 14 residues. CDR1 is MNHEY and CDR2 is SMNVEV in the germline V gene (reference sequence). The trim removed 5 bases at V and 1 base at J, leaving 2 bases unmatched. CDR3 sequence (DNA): TGTGCCAGCAGTCCACAGGGGAGCAATCAGCCCCAGCATTTT. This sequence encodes CASSPQGSNQPQHF.

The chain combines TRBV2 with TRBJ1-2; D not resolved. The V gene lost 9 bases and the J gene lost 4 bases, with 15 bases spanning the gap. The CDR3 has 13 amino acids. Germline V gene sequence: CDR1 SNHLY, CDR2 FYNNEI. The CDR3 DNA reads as TGTGCCAGTACCCCGGCTGCGGGCTATGGCTACACCTTC. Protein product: CASTPAAGYGYTF.

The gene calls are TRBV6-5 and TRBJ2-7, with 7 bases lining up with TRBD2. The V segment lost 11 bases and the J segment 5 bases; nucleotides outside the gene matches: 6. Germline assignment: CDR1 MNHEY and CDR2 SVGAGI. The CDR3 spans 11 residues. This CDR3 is CAAWGGNEQYF. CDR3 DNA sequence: TGTGCCGCGTGGGGGGGGAACGAGCAGTACTTC.

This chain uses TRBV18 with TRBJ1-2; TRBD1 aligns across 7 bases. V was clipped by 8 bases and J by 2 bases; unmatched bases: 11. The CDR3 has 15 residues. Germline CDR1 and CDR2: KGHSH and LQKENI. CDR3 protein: CASTTGSRGNYGYTF. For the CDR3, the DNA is TGTGCCAGCACCACCGGCAGCAGGGGGAACTATGGCTACACCTTC.

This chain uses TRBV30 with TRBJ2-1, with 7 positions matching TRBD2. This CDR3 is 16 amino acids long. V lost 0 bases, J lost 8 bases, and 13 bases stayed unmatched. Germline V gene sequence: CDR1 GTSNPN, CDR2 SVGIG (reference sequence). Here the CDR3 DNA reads TGTGCCTGGAGTGTACCCGCGGGCTGGGGGAGGGATGAGCAGTTCTTC. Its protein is CAWSVPAGWGRDEQFF.

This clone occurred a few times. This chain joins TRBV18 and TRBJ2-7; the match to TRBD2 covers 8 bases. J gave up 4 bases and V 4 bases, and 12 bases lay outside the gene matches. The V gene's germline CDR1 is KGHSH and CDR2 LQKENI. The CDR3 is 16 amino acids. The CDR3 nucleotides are TGTGCCAGCTCACACGGGGCACGGGGGGGCGCGTACGAGCAGTACTTC. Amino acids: CASSHGARGGAYEQYF. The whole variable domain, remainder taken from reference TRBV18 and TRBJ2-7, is NAGVMQNPRHLVRRRGQEARLRCSPMKGHSHVYWYRQLPEEGLKFMVYLQKENIIDESGMPKERFSAEFPKEGPSILRIQQVVRGDSAAYFCASSHGARGGAYEQYFGPGTRLTVT.

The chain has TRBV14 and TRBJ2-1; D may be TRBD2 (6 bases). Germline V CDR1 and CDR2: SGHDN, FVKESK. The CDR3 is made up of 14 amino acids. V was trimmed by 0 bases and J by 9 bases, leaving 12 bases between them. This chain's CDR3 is CASSQEVSGGEQFF. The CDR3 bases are TGTGCCAGCAGCCAAGAAGTTAGCGGTGGTGAGCAGTTCTTC.

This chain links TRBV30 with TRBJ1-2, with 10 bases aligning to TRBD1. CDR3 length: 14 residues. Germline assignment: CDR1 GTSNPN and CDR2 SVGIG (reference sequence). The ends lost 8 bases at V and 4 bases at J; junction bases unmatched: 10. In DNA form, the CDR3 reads TGTGCCGGGGGGGGACAGGGGAAGGGCTATGGCTACACCTTC. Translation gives CAGGGQGKGYGYTF.

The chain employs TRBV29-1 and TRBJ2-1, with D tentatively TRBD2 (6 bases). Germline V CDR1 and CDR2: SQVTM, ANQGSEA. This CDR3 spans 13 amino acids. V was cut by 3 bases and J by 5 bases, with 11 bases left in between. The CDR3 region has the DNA TGCAGCGTTGAGGAGGGTATTCACAATGAGCAGTTCTTC. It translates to CSVEEGIHNEQFF.

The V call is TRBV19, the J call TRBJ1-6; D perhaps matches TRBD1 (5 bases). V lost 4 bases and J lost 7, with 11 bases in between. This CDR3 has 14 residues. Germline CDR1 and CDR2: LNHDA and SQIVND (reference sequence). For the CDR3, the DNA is TGTGCCAGTAGTACTCAGGGCGCCAATTCACCCCTCCACTTT. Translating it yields CASSTQGANSPLHF.

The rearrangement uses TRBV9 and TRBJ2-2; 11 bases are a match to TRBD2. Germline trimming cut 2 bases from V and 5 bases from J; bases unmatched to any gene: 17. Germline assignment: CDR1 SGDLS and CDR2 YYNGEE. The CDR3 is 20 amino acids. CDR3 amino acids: CASSVRSSPISGRVTGELFF. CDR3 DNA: TGTGCCAGCAGCGTCCGAAGTAGCCCCATTAGCGGGAGGGTTACCGGGGAGCTGTTTTTT.

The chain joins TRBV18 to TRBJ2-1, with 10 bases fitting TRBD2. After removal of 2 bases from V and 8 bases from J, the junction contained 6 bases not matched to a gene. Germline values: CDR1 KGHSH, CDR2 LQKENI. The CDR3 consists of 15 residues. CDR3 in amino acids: CASSPAASGSHEQFF. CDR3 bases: TGTGCCAGCTCACCAGCGGCTAGCGGGAGCCATGAGCAGTTCTTC.

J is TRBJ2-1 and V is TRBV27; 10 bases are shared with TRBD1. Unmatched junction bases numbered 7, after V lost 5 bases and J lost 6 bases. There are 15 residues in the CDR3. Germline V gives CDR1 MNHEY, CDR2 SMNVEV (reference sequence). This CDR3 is CASSRMGQGFNEQFF. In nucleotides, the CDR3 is TGTGCCAGCAGTCGGATGGGACAGGGGTTCAATGAGCAGTTCTTC.

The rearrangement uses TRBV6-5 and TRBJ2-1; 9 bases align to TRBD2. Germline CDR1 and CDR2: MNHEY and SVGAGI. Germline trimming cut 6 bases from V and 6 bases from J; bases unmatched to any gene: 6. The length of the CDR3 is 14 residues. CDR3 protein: CASRVLAGPNEQFF. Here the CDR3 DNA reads TGTGCCAGCAGGGTCCTAGCGGGACCCAATGAGCAGTTCTTC.

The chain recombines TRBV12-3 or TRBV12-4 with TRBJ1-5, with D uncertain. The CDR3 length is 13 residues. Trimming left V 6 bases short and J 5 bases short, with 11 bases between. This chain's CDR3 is CASSPFRDQPQHF. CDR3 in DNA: TGTGCCAGCAGCCCTTTCCGAGATCAGCCCCAGCATTTT.

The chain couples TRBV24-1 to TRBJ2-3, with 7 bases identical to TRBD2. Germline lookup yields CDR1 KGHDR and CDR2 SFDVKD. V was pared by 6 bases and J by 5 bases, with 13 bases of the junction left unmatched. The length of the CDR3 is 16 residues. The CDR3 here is CATSLASGRSVDTQYF. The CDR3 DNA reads TGTGCCACCAGTCTGGCTAGCGGCCGTTCAGTAGATACGCAGTATTTT.

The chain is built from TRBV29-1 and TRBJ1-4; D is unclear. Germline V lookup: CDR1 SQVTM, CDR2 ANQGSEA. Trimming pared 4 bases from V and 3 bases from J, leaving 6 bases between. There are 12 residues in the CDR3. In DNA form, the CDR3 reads TGCAGCGTTGTACAGCCTAATGAAAAACTGTTTTTT. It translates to CSVVQPNEKLFF.